The 21 T cell receptor beta chains in this list originate from one sample, sequenced in a study of shared clonotypes between healthy human individuals. The repertoire was sequenced with immunoSEQ multiplex PCR; TCRdb's copy has only in-frame clones and lacks some. Counted here are about 2 million clones, over 85% occurring once; the ten biggest clones make up roughly 1%. Naive-designated CD8 cells lacked CD45RO, were positively enriched for CCR7, and omitted terminally differentiated effector memory CD45RA+ cells. Input material: naive CD8+ T cells sorted from blood. The source of these receptors is a man aged 18 to 29 in good health.

The rearrangement joins TRBV2 to TRBJ1-4; possible D gene TRBD1, 6 bases. V lost 8 bases, J lost 1 base, and 20 bases lay in between. The CDR3 loop spans 17 amino acids. The germline V gene has CDR1 SNHLY and CDR2 FYNNEI. The CDR3 region is CASSPEGEGETNEKLFF. The CDR3 DNA sequence: TGTGCCAGCTCCCCTGAGGGGGAAGGTGAAACTAATGAAAAACTGTTTTTT.

The genes are TRBV2 and TRBJ2-1; 7 nucleotides agree with TRBD2. J lost 4 bases, V lost 1 base, and 7 bases had no gene match. The CDR3 totals 16 residues. Germline V gene lookup returns CDR1 SNHLY and CDR2 FYNNEI. The CDR3 loop reads CASSEGGGRGYNEQFF. The CDR3, as DNA: TGTGCCAGCAGTGAAGGAGGTGGGAGGGGATACAATGAGCAGTTCTTC.

Concerning this clone: Other DNA sequences of this sample code for an identical CDR3. The chain links TRBV7-8 to TRBJ2-7; the D gene could be TRBD1 or TRBD2 (5 bases each). Trimming pared 1 base from V and 4 bases from J, leaving 8 bases between. The CDR3 contains 13 residues. Germline V gene sequence: CDR1 SGHVS, CDR2 FQNEAQ. The CDR3 loop is CASSLGGGYEQYF. CDR3 bases: TGTGCCAGCAGCTTAGGTGGGGGATACGAGCAGTACTTC.

This chain connects TRBV10-3 to TRBJ1-1; no definite D call. Germline V gene lookup returns CDR1 ENHRY and CDR2 SYGVKD. This CDR3 is 12 amino acids long. V shed 6 bases and J shed 2 bases, with 7 bases lying between them. The CDR3 DNA reads as TGTGCCATCAGGCAGAGTAACACTGAAGCTTTCTTT. This gives the protein CAIRQSNTEAFF.

The genes are TRBV27 and TRBJ2-7; the D gene could be TRBD1 or TRBD2 (5 bases each). Germline CDR1 and CDR2: MNHEY and SMNVEV (reference sequence). This CDR3 is built from 14 residues. V gave up 7 bases and J gave up 6 bases, with 19 bases separating them. In DNA form, the CDR3 reads TGTGCCAGCAAGACCGGGACGACTACGAGCGAGCAGTACTTC. Protein sequence: CASKTGTTTSEQYF.

This clone showed up just once. The rearrangement links TRBV19 to TRBJ2-7, with TRBD1 matching 7 bases. CDR3 size: 15 residues. Germline values: CDR1 LNHDA, CDR2 SQIVND (reference sequence). With 8 bases clipped from V and 2 bases from J, the junction kept 12 bases outside the gene matches. The CDR3 sequence: CASGNIRDRPYEQYF. CDR3 nucleotides: TGTGCCAGTGGCAATATCCGGGACAGACCCTACGAGCAGTACTTC. Full variable domain (rest looked up from reference TRBV19 and TRBJ2-7): DGGITQSPKYLFRKEGQNVTLSCEQNLNHDAMYWYRQDPGQGLRLIYYSQIVNDFQKGDIAEGYSVSREKKESFPLTVTSAQKNPTAFYLCASGNIRDRPYEQYFGPGTRLTVT.

This CDR3 reads CASSTSSSYNEQFF. In DNA form, the CDR3 reads TGTGCCAGTAGTACTAGCAGCTCCTACAATGAGCAGTTCTTC. V is TRBV19 and J is TRBJ2-1; D is possibly TRBD2 (5 bases). This CDR3 spans 14 amino acids. CDR1 is LNHDA and CDR2 is SQIVND in the germline V gene (reference sequence). Trimming removed 4 bases at V and 0 bases at J, with 7 bases between.

This chain links TRBV4-3 with TRBJ2-5; no clear D. Per germline, CDR1 LGHNA and CDR2 YSLEER. The CDR3 spans 15 residues. V was trimmed by 1 base and J by 2 bases, leaving 11 bases between them. CDR3 amino acids: CASSQVYAAQETQYF. Here the CDR3 DNA reads TGCGCCAGCAGCCAAGTATATGCTGCACAAGAGACCCAGTACTTC.

The rearrangement uses TRBV10-1 and TRBJ2-1; TRBD1 aligns across 10 bases. The CDR3 totals 16 residues. The germline V gene has CDR1 WNHNN and CDR2 SYGVQD (reference sequence). Unmatched junction bases numbered 6, after V lost 2 bases and J lost 5 bases. This chain's CDR3 is CASSETGQGTNNEQFF. The CDR3, as DNA: TGCGCCAGCAGTGAGACGGGACAGGGGACTAACAATGAGCAGTTCTTC.

The J gene is TRBJ1-6, the V gene TRBV28, with D perhaps TRBD1 (6 bases). The CDR3 contains 17 residues. Trimming removed 7 bases from V and 3 bases from J, with 19 bases in between. From germline, CDR1 is MDHEN and CDR2 SYDVKM. CDR3 DNA: TGTGCCAGCATCCCTGGGTGGGGGCCGTACTATAATTCACCCCTCCACTTT. Translation gives CASIPGWGPYYNSPLHF.

The genes are TRBV7-2 and TRBJ1-2; 8 nucleotides line up with TRBD1. The CDR3 runs 15 residues. Germline lookup yields CDR1 SGHTA and CDR2 FQGNSA. V was pared by 2 bases and J by 3 bases, with 5 bases of the junction left unmatched. The DNA for the CDR3 is TGTGCCAGCAGCTTACCAGGGGGCATCTACTATGGCTACACCTTC. Translating gives CASSLPGGIYYGYTF.

CDR3 nucleotide sequence: TGTGCCAGCACCTCGTACGCCTTTTCGCCAGATACGCAGTATTTT. This sequence encodes CASTSYAFSPDTQYF. This chain links TRBV2 with TRBJ2-3; no firm D call. The CDR3 totals 15 residues. CDR1 and CDR2 from the germline V gene are SNHLY and FYNNEI. V was pared by 7 bases and J by 4 bases, with 18 bases between. The full variable domain, its missing parts supplied by reference TRBV2 and TRBJ2-3, is EPEVTQTPSHQVTQMGQEVILRCVPISNHLYFYWYRQILGQKVEFLVSFYNNEISEKSEIFDDQFSVERPDGSNFTLKIRSTKLEDSAMYFCASTSYAFSPDTQYFGPGTRLTVL.

The V call is TRBV9, the J call TRBJ2-5; TRBD1 matches at 7 bases. The CDR3 is made up of 15 amino acids. The V segment lost 0 bases and the J segment 5 bases; nucleotides outside the gene matches: 7. Germline V gives CDR1 SGDLS, CDR2 YYNGEE. CDR3 coding DNA: TGTGCCAGCAGCGTAGAACCGACAGGGACGGAGACCCAGTACTTC. This encodes CASSVEPTGTETQYF.

V is TRBV27 and J is TRBJ2-7, with D possibly matching TRBD2 (7 bases). The CDR3 contains 14 residues. The ends were cut back, 4 bases at V and 3 bases at J, with 13 bases in the middle. Germline-derived CDR1 and CDR2 are MNHEY and SMNVEV (reference sequence). The CDR3 DNA reads as TGTGCCAGCAGTTGGCGGGGGCAAGGCTACGAGCAGTACTTC. It codes for CASSWRGQGYEQYF.

This clone was seen just once. Other DNA sequences from this sample encode an identical CDR3 as well. CDR3 DNA sequence: TGTGCCATCAGTGAGTCTGGACTGGCCTACGAGCAGTACTTC. Protein: CAISESGLAYEQYF. V is TRBV10-3 and J is TRBJ2-7; perhaps TRBD2 as D (5 bases). The CDR3 contains 14 residues. From germline, CDR1 is ENHRY and CDR2 SYGVKD. V lost 0 bases, J lost 2 bases, and 8 bases lay in between.

The chain joins TRBV11-2 to TRBJ2-7, with unresolved D. Trimming shortened V by 5 bases and J by 6 bases, and 11 bases separated the two germline ends. CDR1 and CDR2 from the germline V gene are SGHAT and FQNNGV. The CDR3 length is 12 residues. CDR3: CASSLRPSEQYF. The CDR3 nucleotides are TGTGCCAGCAGCCTCAGGCCCAGCGAGCAGTACTTC.

The chain links TRBV15 to TRBJ1-2; D not certain. Germline CDR1 LNHNV, CDR2 YYDKDF (reference sequence). The CDR3 spans 14 residues. Trimming took off 5 bases at V and 8 bases at J, with 18 bases between the two ends. The CDR3 nucleotides are TGTGCCACCAGCTTCACATCACTGAACCAAGGCTACACCTTC. Translation: CATSFTSLNQGYTF.

V and J are TRBV6-5 and TRBJ2-7; D gene unclear. Germline V gene data show CDR1 as MNHEY and CDR2 as SVGAGI. V was trimmed by 0 bases and J by 0 bases, leaving 12 bases between them. This CDR3 region has 16 residues. CDR3 amino acids: CASSYSRDLPSYEQYF. The CDR3, as DNA: TGTGCCAGCAGTTACTCGAGAGACCTTCCCTCCTACGAGCAGTACTTC.

The gene calls are TRBV7-9 and TRBJ2-6; no clear D. Per germline, CDR1 SEHNR and CDR2 FQNEAQ (reference sequence). With 1 base removed from V and 3 bases from J, the gap between germline ends came to 10 bases. The CDR3 covers 16 residues. The CDR3 DNA reads as TGTGCCAGCAGCTTAGAACAGCCTAGTGGGGCCAACGTCCTGACTTTC. Translating gives CASSLEQPSGANVLTF.

The chain employs TRBV30 and TRBJ2-5, with a tentative D call TRBD1 (5 bases). V shed 3 bases and J shed 3 bases, with 11 bases lying between them. Germline CDR1 reads GTSNPN; CDR2 reads SVGIG (reference sequence). CDR3 size: 13 residues. The CDR3, as DNA: TGTGCCTGGAGCGTTGACAGCGAAGAGACCCAGTACTTC. This codes for CAWSVDSEETQYF. The variable domain in full, completed from reference TRBV30 and TRBJ2-5, reads SQTIHQWPATLVQPVGSPLSLECTVEGTSNPNLYWYRQAAGRGLQLLFYSVGIGQISSEVPQNLSASRPQDRQFILSSKKLLLSDSGFYLCAWSVDSEETQYFGPGTRLLVL.

Remarks on this clone: The same CDR3 is also encoded by other DNA sequences in this sample. This chain joins TRBV28 and TRBJ2-7; unclear D gene. CDR1 and CDR2 from the germline V gene are MDHEN and SYDVKM. The CDR3 has 14 residues. Trimming removed 2 bases from V and 0 bases from J, with 8 bases in between. CDR3 protein: CASSLAGSSYEQYF. The CDR3 DNA reads TGTGCCAGCAGTTTAGCCGGGTCCTCCTACGAGCAGTACTTC.